Below are 22 T cell receptor beta chains sequenced from a single sample in a study of cytotoxic CD8 clonotypes in ibrutinib-treated CLL. Repertoires were generated with immunoSEQ multiplex PCR, while TCRdb's copy carries only in-frame clones and drops some. The sample yields about 140,000 clones, less than 95% seen once. The starting material was PBMCs, obtained after 12 months of ibrutinib treatment. The receptors come from a human donor with chronic lymphocytic leukemia.

This clone appeared a single time. This chain uses TRBV10-3 with TRBJ2-1, with TRBD2 matching 12 bases. The CDR3 runs to 15 residues. In germline, CDR1 is ENHRY, CDR2 SYGVKD. CDR3 residues: CATRSPSGRDNEQFF. The CDR3 DNA reads TGTGCAACTCGGAGCCCTAGCGGGAGGGACAATGAGCAGTTCTTC.

The chain links TRBV5-8 to TRBJ1-5; D remains ambiguous. The CDR3 totals 13 residues. Germline V gene data show CDR1 as SGHTS and CDR2 as YDEGEE. V was shortened by 1 base and J by 3 bases, with 5 bases between the two germline ends. CDR3 in amino acids: CASSLWPNQPQHF. The CDR3 coding sequence is TGTGCCAGCAGCTTGTGGCCCAATCAGCCCCAGCATTTT. The complete variable domain, with remaining parts taken from reference TRBV5-8 and TRBJ1-5, reads EAGVTQSPTHLIKTRGQQATLRCSPISGHTSVYWYQQALGLGLQFLLWYDEGEERNRGNFPPRFSGRQFPNYSSELNVNALELEDSALYLCASSLWPNQPQHFGDGTRLSIL.

Many counts were recorded for this clone. This rearrangement joins TRBV5-4 to TRBJ1-5; D call uncertain. The germline V and J ends were trimmed by 1 base and 4 bases, with 9 bases remaining between them. The CDR3 contains 14 residues. Germline loops: CDR1 SGHNT, CDR2 YYREEE (reference sequence). The CDR3 region is CASSLLGGNQPQHF. DNA for the CDR3: TGTGCCAGCAGCTTGCTTGGAGGGAATCAGCCCCAGCATTTT. The full variable domain, its missing parts supplied by reference TRBV5-4 and TRBJ1-5, is ETGVTQSPTHLIKTRGQQVTLRCSSQSGHNTVSWYQQALGQGPQFIFQYYREEENGRGNFPPRFSGLQFPNYSSELNVNALELDDSALYLCASSLLGGNQPQHFGDGTRLSIL.

V is TRBV7-8 and J is TRBJ2-7; 13 nucleotides align to TRBD2. The CDR3 consists of 20 residues. With V trimmed by 2 bases and J by 1 base, 14 bases remained unmatched. Germline lookup yields CDR1 SGHVS and CDR2 FQNEAQ. The CDR3 loop reads CASSLSPRRGTSGTSYEQYF. The CDR3 coding sequence is TGTGCCAGCAGCTTATCGCCCCGGCGGGGGACTAGCGGGACTTCCTACGAGCAGTACTTC.

The chain couples TRBV7-9 to TRBJ2-7; D gene uncertain. Between the trimmed V and J ends, which lost 5 bases and 2 bases, there was a span of 19 bases. The V gene's germline CDR1 is SEHNR and CDR2 FQNEAQ (reference sequence). CDR3 size: 16 residues. The CDR3: CASSPRVVRPTYEQYF. CDR3 coding DNA: TGTGCCAGCAGCCCCCGGGTCGTTAGGCCTACCTACGAGCAGTACTTC.

The chain has TRBV28 and TRBJ1-3; D is undetermined. This CDR3 has 13 amino acids. From germline, CDR1 is MDHEN and CDR2 SYDVKM. CDR3 residues: CASGKSSGNTIYF. CDR3 nucleotide sequence: TGTGCGAGCGGAAAGAGCTCTGGAAACACCATATATTTT.

The chain couples TRBV18 to TRBJ1-2; perhaps TRBD1 as D (5 bases). From germline, CDR1 is KGHSH and CDR2 LQKENI. The CDR3 spans 14 residues. Between the trimmed V and J ends, which lost 2 bases and 6 bases, there was a span of 13 bases. The CDR3 sequence is CASSPGGGGNGYTF. Here the CDR3 DNA reads TGTGCCAGCTCACCAGGGGGAGGTGGTAATGGCTACACCTTC.

V is TRBV15 and J is TRBJ1-1; the D gene is possibly TRBD1 (5 bases). The CDR3 consists of 18 residues. Trimming stripped 4 bases from V and 2 bases from J, with 23 bases between. Germline CDR1 and CDR2: LNHNV and YYDKDF (reference sequence). The CDR3 loop is CATSTLPTGYFFNTEAFF. The CDR3 DNA reads TGTGCCACCAGCACGCTCCCAACAGGATACTTTTTTAACACTGAAGCTTTCTTT. Full variable domain (missing parts from reference TRBV15 and TRBJ1-1): DAMVIQNPRYQVTQFGKPVTLSCSQTLNHNVMYWYQQKSSQAPKLLFHYYDKDFNNEADTPDNFQSRRPNTSFCFLDIRSPGLGDTAMYLCATSTLPTGYFFNTEAFFGQGTRLTVV.

This clone occurred once. J is TRBJ1-5 and V is TRBV6-5, with D possibly TRBD1 on 6 matching bases. CDR1 MNHEY and CDR2 SVGAGI come from the germline V gene. Trimming took off 2 bases at V and 0 bases at J, with 8 bases between the two ends. This CDR3 is built from 15 residues. The CDR3 nucleotides are TGTGCCAGCAGTTACGACAGGTATAGCAATCAGCCCCAGCATTTT. As protein: CASSYDRYSNQPQHF.

The chain couples TRBV7-8 to TRBJ1-5; D is possibly TRBD1 (6 bases). V was shortened by 4 bases and J by 6 bases, with 19 bases between the two germline ends. CDR3 size: 16 residues. Per germline, CDR1 SGHVS and CDR2 FQNEAQ. The CDR3 nucleotides read TGTGCCAGCAGCTGGGCGAAGGGCAGGGGTCCTCAGCCCCAGCATTTT. Translating gives CASSWAKGRGPQPQHF.

The chain joins TRBV7-2 to TRBJ1-1; D unresolved. Per the germline V gene, CDR1 is SGHTA and CDR2 is FQGNSA. This CDR3 region has 13 residues. The V and J ends lost 5 bases and 4 bases respectively, with 11 bases between them. For the CDR3, the DNA is TGTGCCAGCAGCACCAAGAAGGGCACTGAAGCTTTCTTT. Amino acids: CASSTKKGTEAFF.

CDR3 nucleotide sequence: TGTGCCAGCAGCCGTGAGGTGTGGGCTAATGAAAAACTGTTTTTT. Its protein product is CASSREVWANEKLFF. The chain combines TRBV6-6 with TRBJ1-4; no clear D gene. Germline CDR1 and CDR2: MNHNY and SVGAGI (reference sequence). V lost 6 bases and J lost 3, with 14 bases in between. This CDR3 region has 15 residues.

V is TRBV7-3 and J is TRBJ2-5; TRBD2 agrees at 7 bases. V lost 0 bases and J lost 2; bases outside the gene matches: 0. The CDR3 consists of 14 residues. Germline V gene data show CDR1 as SGHTA and CDR2 as FQGTGA. CDR3 DNA: TGTGCCAGCAGCTTAACTAGCGGGCAAGAGACCCAGTACTTC. This translates into CASSLTSGQETQYF.

This clone was seen just once. This sequence joins TRBV7-9 and TRBJ2-1; D gene unclear. The length of the CDR3 is 15 residues. Germline V gene data show CDR1 as SEHNR and CDR2 as FQNEAQ (reference sequence). V dropped 2 bases and J dropped 3 bases, with 11 bases sitting between them. CDR3 sequence: CASSLKATYYNEQFF. In DNA form, the CDR3 reads TGTGCCAGCAGCTTAAAGGCGACTTACTACAATGAGCAGTTCTTC.

V and J are TRBV5-4 and TRBJ2-5; 7 bases match TRBD1. The CDR3 spans 15 residues. Per the germline V gene, CDR1 is SGHNT and CDR2 is YYREEE (reference sequence). After removal of 4 bases from V and 2 bases from J, the junction contained 8 bases not matched to a gene. CDR3 nucleotides: TGTGCCAGCAGCAAGGCCCGGGACAGACAAGAGACCCAGTACTTC. The encoded protein is CASSKARDRQETQYF.

Written as DNA, the CDR3 is TGTGCCAGCTCATTTATAGCGGGAGAAAACAATGAGCAGTTCTTC. As protein: CASSFIAGENNEQFF. This chain connects TRBV18 to TRBJ2-1, with 9 positions matching TRBD2. The CDR3 covers 15 residues. Losses at the gene ends were 5 bases for V and 5 bases for J; bases not matched to a gene: 7. Germline V gene lookup returns CDR1 KGHSH and CDR2 LQKENI. The full variable domain, with the rest looked up from reference TRBV18 and TRBJ2-1, is NAGVMQNPRHLVRRRGQEARLRCSPMKGHSHVYWYRQLPEEGLKFMVYLQKENIIDESGMPKERFSAEFPKEGPSILRIQQVVRGDSAAYFCASSFIAGENNEQFFGPGTRLTVL.

This chain uses TRBV9 with TRBJ2-7, with 8 bases identical to TRBD1. The trim removed 3 bases at V and 0 bases at J, leaving 2 bases unmatched. Germline V gene sequence: CDR1 SGDLS, CDR2 YYNGEE. The length of the CDR3 is 14 residues. This chain's CDR3 is CASSDRGFSYEQYF. In DNA, the CDR3 is TGTGCCAGCAGCGACAGGGGGTTCTCCTACGAGCAGTACTTC.

This clone was seen only once. This chain's CDR3 is CAWSVRANGAFF. CDR3 nucleotides: TGTGCCTGGAGTGTTCGGGCGAACGGAGCTTTCTTT. V is TRBV30 and J is TRBJ1-1, with D hard to call. Per germline, CDR1 GTSNPN and CDR2 SVGIG (reference sequence). V lost 0 bases, J lost 10 bases, and 12 bases lay in between. The CDR3 runs to 12 residues.

This clone was detected only once. The rearrangement links TRBV7-3 to TRBJ2-1; 10 nucleotides line up with TRBD2. The length of the CDR3 is 15 residues. Losses at the gene ends were 3 bases for V and 4 bases for J; bases not matched to a gene: 3. Germline-derived CDR1 and CDR2 are SGHTA and FQGTGA. CDR3 region: CASSFLAGVYNEQFF. CDR3 bases: TGTGCCAGCAGCTTTCTAGCGGGGGTTTACAATGAGCAGTTCTTC.

V usage is TRBV10-2 and J usage is TRBJ2-3, with 8 nucleotides matching TRBD2. The length of the CDR3 is 14 residues. Trimming at V came to 4 bases and at J to 2 bases, leaving 2 bases not matched to a gene. Germline assignment: CDR1 WSHSY and CDR2 SAAADI. The CDR3 DNA is TGCGCCAGCAGTGGTAGCGGGACCACAGATACGCAGTATTTT. Translating gives CASSGSGTTDTQYF.

The V gene is TRBV7-3, the J gene TRBJ2-2, with TRBD2 matching 8 bases. V lost 6 bases, J lost 4 bases, and 13 bases stayed unmatched. CDR1 and CDR2 from the germline V gene are SGHTA and FQGTGA. The length of the CDR3 is 17 residues. The DNA for the CDR3 is TGTGCCAGCAGGGAACGTATCGGCGCGGGAGGCACCGGGGAGCTGTTTTTT. Protein sequence: CASRERIGAGGTGELFF.

The chain recombines TRBV18 with TRBJ1-1, with D possibly being TRBD1 (6 bases). V dropped 3 bases and J dropped 4 bases, with 15 bases sitting between them. CDR1 is KGHSH, CDR2 LQKENI, per germline. CDR3 size: 15 residues. The CDR3, as DNA: TGTGCCAGCTCACCCTGGGACACGAAGAGCACTGAAGCTTTCTTT. This codes for CASSPWDTKSTEAFF. Full variable domain (outside the CDR3, taken from reference TRBV18 and TRBJ1-1): NAGVMQNPRHLVRRRGQEARLRCSPMKGHSHVYWYRQLPEEGLKFMVYLQKENIIDESGMPKERFSAEFPKEGPSILRIQQVVRGDSAAYFCASSPWDTKSTEAFFGQGTRLTVV.